Each of the 2 T cell receptor beta chains below was sequenced from the same sample in a study of cytomegalovirus exposure and HLA in healthy donors. The PCR was carried out with 60 Vbeta primers and 13 Jbeta primers. The table came from immunoSEQ multiplex PCR; TCRdb's copy has only in-frame clones and leaves some out. In the table there are about 120,000 clones, approximately 80% of which are singletons. The sequenced sample consisted of PBMCs. The receptors come from a young woman in good health and CMV-seronegative.

This chain uses TRBV7-9 with TRBJ2-1; TRBD1 matches at 7 bases. Germline V gene data show CDR1 as SEHNR and CDR2 as FQNEAQ (reference sequence). The CDR3 contains 15 residues. V shed 3 bases, J shed 4 bases, and the junction held 6 bases outside the gene matches. CDR3 bases: TGTGCCAGCAGCTTGGGGTCGGGACAGTACAATGAGCAGTTCTTC. Protein sequence: CASSLGSGQYNEQFF.

The rearrangement joins TRBV15 to TRBJ2-1; 9 positions agree with TRBD2. The CDR3 is made up of 16 amino acids. Germline CDR1 and CDR2: LNHNV and YYDKDF (reference sequence). J lost 8 bases, V lost 1 base, and 9 bases had no gene match. The CDR3 DNA is TGTGCCACCAGCAGAGTAGGGCTAGCGGGAAACTATGAGCAGTTCTTC. Its translation is CATSRVGLAGNYEQFF.